This T cell receptor beta chain was sequenced in a study of patients and donors after allogeneic stem cell transplantation. Germline V gives CDR1 DFQATT, CDR2 SNEGSKA (reference sequence). The CDR3 is made up of 16 amino acids. Losses at the gene ends were 1 base for V and 7 bases for J; bases not matched to a gene: 10. TCRdb ran MiXCR on the RT-PCR reads and lists one entry per CDR3 protein. The data contain 390,000 or so distinct CDR3 sequences, under 20% of them singletons. The sequence was obtained from a human donor who was either an allogeneic HSCT recipient or a stem cell or donor lymphocyte infusion donor (not recorded which). It is not recorded whose cells these are; they may come from a transplant donor. The J gene is TRBJ2-3, the V gene TRBV20-1; 11 bases line up with TRBD2. Input material: blood, either unsorted or a sorted T cell fraction (not recorded which). DNA of the CDR3: TGCAGTGCTAGAGCGAGTCTAGCGGGAGGCTTGTATACGCAGTATTTT. This codes for CSARASLAGGLYTQYF.